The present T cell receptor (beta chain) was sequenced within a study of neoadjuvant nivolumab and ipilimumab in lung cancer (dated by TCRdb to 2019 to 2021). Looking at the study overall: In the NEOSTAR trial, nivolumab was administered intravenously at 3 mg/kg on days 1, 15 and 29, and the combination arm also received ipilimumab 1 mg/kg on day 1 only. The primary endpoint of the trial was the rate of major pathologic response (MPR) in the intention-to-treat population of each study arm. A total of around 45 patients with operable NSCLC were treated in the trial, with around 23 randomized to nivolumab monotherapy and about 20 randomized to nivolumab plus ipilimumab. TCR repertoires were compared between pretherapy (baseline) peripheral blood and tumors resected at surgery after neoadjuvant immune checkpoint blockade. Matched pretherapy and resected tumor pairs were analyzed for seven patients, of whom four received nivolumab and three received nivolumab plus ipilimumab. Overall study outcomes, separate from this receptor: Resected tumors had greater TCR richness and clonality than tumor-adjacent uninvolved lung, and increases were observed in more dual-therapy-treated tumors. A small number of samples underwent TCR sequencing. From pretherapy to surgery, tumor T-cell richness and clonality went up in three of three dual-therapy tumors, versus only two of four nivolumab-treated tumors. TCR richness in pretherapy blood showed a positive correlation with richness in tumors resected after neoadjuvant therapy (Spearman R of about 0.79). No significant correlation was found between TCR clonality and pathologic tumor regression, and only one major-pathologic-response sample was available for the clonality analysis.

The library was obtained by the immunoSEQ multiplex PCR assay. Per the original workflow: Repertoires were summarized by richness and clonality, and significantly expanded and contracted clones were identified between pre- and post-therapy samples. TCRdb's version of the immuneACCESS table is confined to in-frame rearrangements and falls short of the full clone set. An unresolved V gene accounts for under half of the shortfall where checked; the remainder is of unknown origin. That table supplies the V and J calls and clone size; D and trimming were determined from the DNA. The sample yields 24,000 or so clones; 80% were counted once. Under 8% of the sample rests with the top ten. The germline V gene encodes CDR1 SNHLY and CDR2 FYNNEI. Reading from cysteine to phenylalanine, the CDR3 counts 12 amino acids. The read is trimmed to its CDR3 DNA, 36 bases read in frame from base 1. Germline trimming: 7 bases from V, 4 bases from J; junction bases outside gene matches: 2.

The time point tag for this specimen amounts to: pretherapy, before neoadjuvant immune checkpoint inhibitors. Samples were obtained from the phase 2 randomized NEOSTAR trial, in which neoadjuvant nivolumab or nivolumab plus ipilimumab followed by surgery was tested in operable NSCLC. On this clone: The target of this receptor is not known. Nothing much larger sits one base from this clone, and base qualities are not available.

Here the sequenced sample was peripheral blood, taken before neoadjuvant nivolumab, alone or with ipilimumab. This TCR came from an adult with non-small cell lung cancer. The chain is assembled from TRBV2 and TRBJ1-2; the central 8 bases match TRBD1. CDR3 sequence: CASNRGGYGYTF. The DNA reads TGTGCCAGCAACAGGGGGGGCTATGGCTACACCTTC.